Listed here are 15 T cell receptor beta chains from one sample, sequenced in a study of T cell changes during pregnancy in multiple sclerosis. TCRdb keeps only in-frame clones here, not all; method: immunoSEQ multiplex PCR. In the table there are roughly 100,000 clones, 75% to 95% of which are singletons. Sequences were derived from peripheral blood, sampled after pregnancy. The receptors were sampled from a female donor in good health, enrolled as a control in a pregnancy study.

This CDR3 reads CASSSMSGQRAGTQYF. The CDR3 DNA follows: TGTGCCAGCAGTTCCATGTCAGGACAGAGAGCCGGGACCCAGTACTTC. This chain joins TRBV27 and TRBJ2-5; D possibly corresponds to TRBD1 (6 bases). Germline V gives CDR1 MNHEY, CDR2 SMNVEV (reference sequence). V lost 4 bases, J lost 7 bases, and 22 bases lay in between. The CDR3 length is 16 residues.

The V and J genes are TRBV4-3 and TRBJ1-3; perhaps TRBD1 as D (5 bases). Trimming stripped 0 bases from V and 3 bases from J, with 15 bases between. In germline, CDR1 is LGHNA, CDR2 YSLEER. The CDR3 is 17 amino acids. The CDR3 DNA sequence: TGCGCCAGCAGCCAAGATCTTGGAACAGGTAGTGGAAACACCATATATTTT. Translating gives CASSQDLGTGSGNTIYF.

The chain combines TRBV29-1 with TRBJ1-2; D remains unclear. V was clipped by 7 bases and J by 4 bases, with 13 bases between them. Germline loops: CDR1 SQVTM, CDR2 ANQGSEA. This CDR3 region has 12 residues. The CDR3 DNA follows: TGCAGCGACGAGGTAGGCGGCTATGGCTACACCTTC. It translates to CSDEVGGYGYTF.

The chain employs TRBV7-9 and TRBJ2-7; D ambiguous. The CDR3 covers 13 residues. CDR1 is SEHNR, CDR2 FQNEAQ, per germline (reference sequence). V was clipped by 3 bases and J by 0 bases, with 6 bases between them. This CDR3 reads CASSFKSSYEQYF. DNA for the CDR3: TGTGCCAGCAGCTTCAAGAGCTCCTACGAGCAGTACTTC.

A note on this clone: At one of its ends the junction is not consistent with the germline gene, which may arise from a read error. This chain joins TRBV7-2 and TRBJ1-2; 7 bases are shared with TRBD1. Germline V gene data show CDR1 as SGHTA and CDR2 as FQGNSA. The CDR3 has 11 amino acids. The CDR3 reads CASSTKTGNDF. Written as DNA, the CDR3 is TGTGCCAGCAGCACGAAGACAGGGAATGACTTC.

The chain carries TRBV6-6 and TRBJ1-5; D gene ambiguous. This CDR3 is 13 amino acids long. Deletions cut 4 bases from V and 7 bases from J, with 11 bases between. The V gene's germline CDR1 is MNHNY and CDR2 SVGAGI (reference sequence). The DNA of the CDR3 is TGTGCCAGCAGTTTCGAGGGAGGGCAGCCCCAGCATTTT. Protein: CASSFEGGQPQHF.

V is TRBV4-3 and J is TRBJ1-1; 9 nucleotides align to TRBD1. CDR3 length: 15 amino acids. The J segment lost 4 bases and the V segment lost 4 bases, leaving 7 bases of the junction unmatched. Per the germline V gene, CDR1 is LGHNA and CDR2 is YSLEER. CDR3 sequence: CASSRSTTGGTEAFF. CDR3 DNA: TGCGCCAGCAGCCGCTCCACGACAGGGGGCACTGAAGCTTTCTTT.

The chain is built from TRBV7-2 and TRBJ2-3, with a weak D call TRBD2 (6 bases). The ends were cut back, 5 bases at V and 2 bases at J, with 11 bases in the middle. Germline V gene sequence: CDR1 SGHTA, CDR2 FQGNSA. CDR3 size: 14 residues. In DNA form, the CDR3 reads TGTGCCAGCAGCCCACGGCGGGACACAGATACGCAGTATTTT. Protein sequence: CASSPRRDTDTQYF.

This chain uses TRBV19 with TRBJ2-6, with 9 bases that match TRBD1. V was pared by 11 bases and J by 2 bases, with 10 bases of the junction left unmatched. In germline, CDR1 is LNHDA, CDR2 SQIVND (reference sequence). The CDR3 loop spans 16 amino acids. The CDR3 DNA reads TGTGCCGGCCGTCCCGGGACAGGGACTGGGGCCAACGTCCTGACTTTC. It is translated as CAGRPGTGTGANVLTF. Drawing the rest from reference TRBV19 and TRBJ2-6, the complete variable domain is DGGITQSPKYLFRKEGQNVTLSCEQNLNHDAMYWYRQDPGQGLRLIYYSQIVNDFQKGDIAEGYSVSREKKESFPLTVTSAQKNPTAFYLCAGRPGTGTGANVLTFGAGSRLTVL.

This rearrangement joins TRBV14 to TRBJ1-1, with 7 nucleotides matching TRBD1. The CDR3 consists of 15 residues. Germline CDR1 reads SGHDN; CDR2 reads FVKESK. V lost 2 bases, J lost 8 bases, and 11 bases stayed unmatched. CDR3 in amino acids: CASSQIRGRKAEAFF. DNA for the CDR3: TGTGCCAGCAGCCAAATAAGGGGGCGCAAGGCGGAAGCTTTCTTT. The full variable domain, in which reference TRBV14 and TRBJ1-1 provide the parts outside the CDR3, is EAGVTQFPSHSVIEKGQTVTLRCDPISGHDNLYWYRRVMGKEIKFLLHFVKESKQDESGMPNNRFLAERTGGTYSTLKVQPAELEDSGVYFCASSQIRGRKAEAFFGQGTRLTVV.

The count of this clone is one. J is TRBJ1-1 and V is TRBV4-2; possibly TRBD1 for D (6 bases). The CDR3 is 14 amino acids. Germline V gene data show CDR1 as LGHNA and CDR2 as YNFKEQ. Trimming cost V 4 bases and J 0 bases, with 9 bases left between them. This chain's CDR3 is CASSRQVMNTEAFF. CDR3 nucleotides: TGTGCCAGCAGCCGACAGGTCATGAACACTGAAGCTTTCTTT.

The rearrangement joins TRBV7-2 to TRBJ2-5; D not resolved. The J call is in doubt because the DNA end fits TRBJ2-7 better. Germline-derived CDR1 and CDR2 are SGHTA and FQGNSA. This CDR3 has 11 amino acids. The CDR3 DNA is TGTGCCAGCAGCTTAACTGTCGAGCAGTACTTC. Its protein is CASSLTVEQYF.

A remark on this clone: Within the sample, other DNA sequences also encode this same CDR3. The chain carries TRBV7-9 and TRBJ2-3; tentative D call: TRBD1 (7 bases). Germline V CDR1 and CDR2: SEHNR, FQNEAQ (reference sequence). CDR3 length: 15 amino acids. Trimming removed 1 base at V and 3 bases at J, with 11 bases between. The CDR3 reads CASSLGQGGTDTQYF. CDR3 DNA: TGTGCCAGCAGCTTAGGGCAGGGGGGTACAGATACGCAGTATTTT.

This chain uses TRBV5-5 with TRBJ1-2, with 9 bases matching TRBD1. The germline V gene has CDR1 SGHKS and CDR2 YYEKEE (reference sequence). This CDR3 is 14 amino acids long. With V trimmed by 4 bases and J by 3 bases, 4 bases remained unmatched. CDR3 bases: TGTGCCAGCAGCACCCGGGACAGGGACTATGGCTACACCTTC. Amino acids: CASSTRDRDYGYTF.

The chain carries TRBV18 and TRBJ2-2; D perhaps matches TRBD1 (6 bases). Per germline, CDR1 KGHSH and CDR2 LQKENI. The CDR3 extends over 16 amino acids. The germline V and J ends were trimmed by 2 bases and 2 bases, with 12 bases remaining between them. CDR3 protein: CASSPILQGNTGELFF. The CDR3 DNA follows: TGTGCCAGCTCACCAATCTTACAGGGAAACACCGGGGAGCTGTTTTTT.